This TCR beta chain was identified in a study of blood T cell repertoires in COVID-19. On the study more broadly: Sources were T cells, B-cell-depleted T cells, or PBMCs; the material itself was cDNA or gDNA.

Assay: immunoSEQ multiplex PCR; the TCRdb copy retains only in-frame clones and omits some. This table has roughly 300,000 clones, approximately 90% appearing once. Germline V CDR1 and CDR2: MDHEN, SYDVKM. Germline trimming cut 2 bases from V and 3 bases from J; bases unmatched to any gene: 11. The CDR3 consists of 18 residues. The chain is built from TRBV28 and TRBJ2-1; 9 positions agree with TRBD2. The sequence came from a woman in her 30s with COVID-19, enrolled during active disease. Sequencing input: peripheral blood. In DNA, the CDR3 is TGTGCCAGCAGTTTAAATGTTCCTAGCGGGGAACTCTACAATGAGCAGTTCTTC. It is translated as CASSLNVPSGELYNEQFF. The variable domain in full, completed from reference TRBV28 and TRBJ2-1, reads DVKVTQSSRYLVKRTGEKVFLECVQDMDHENMFWYRQDPGLGLRLIYFSYDVKMKEKGDIPEGYSVSREKKERFSLILESASTNQTSMYLCASSLNVPSGELYNEQFFGPGTRLTVL.